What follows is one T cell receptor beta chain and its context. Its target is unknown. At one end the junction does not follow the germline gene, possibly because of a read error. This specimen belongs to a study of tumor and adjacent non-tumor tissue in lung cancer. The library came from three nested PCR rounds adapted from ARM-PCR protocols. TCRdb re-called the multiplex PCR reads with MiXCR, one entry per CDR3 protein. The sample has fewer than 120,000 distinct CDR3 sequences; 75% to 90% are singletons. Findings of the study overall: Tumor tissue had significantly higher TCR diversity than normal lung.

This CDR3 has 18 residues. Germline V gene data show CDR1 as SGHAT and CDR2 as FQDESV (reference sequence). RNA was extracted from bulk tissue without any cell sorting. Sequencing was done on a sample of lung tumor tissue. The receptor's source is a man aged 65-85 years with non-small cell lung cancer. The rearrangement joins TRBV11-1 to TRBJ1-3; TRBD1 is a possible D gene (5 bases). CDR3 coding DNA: TGTGCCAGCAGCTTATCCGACAGACTCCTTCACTCTGGAAGCACCATATATTTT. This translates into CASSLSDRLLHSGSTIYF.